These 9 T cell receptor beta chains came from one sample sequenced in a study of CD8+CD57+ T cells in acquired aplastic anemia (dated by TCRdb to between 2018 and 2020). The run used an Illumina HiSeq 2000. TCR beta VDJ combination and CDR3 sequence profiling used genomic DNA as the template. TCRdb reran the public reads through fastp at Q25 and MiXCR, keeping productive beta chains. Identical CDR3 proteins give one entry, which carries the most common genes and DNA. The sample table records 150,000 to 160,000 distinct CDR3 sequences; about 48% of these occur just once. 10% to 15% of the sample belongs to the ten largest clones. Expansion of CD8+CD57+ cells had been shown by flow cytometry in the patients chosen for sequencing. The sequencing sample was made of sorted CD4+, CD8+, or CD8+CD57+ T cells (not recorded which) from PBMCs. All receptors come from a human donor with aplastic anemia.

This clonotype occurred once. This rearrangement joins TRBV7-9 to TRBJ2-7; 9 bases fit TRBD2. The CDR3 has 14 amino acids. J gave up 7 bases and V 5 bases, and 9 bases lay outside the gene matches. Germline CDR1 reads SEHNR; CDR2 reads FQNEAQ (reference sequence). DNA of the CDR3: TGTGCCAGCAGCGCCGGACTAGCGACTGGGGAGCAGTACTTC. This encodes CASSAGLATGEQYF.

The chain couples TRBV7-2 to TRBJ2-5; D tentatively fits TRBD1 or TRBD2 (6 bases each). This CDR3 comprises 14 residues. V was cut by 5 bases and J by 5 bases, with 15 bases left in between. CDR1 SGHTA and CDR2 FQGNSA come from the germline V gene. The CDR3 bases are TGTGCCAGCAGCGGTTTTGGGGGGCGGGAGACCCAGTACTTC. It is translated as CASSGFGGRETQYF.

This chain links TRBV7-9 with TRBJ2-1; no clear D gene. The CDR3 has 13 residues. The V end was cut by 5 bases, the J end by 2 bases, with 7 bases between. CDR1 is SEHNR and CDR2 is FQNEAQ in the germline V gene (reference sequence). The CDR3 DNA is TGTGCCAGCAGCCCCACTGCCTACAATGAGCAGTTCTTC. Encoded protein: CASSPTAYNEQFF.

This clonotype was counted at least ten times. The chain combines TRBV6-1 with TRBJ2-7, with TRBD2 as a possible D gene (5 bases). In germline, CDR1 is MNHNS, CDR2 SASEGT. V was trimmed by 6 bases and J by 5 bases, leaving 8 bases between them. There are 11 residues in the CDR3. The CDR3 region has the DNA TGTGCCAGCAGGTCCGGGGACGAGCAGTACTTC. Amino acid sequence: CASRSGDEQYF.

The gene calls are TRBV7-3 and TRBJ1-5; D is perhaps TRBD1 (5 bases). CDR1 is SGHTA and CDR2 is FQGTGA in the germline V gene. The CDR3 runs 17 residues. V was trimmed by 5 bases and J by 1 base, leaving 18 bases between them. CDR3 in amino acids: CASSPQTSGGSNQPQHF. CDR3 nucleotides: TGTGCCAGCAGCCCACAGACTAGCGGGGGGAGCAATCAGCCCCAGCATTTT.

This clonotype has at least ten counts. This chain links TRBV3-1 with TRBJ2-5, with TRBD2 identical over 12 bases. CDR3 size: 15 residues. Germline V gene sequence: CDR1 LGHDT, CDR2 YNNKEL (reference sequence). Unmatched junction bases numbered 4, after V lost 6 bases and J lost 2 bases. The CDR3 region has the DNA TGTGCCAGCAGGCCAGGACTAGCGGGGCAAGAGACCCAGTACTTC. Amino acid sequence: CASRPGLAGQETQYF.

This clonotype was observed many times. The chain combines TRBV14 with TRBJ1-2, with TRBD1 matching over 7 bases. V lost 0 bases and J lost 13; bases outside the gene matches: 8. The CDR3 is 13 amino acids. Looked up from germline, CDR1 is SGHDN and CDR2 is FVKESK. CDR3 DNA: TGTGCCAGCAGCCAAGAGAGGGGACAGCCGTCCACCTTC. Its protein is CASSQERGQPSTF.

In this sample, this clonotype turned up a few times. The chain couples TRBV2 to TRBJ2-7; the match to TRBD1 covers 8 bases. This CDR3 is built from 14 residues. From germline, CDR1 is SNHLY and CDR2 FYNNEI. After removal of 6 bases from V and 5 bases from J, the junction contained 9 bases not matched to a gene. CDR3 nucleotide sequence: TGTGCCAGCAGAAAGACAGGGGAAGGGAACGAGCAGTACTTC. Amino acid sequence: CASRKTGEGNEQYF.

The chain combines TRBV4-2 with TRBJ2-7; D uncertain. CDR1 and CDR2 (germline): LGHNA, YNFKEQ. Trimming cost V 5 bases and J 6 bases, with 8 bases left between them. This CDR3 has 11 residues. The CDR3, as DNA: TGTGCCAGCAGCTCGGATGGCGAGCAGTACTTC. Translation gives CASSSDGEQYF.